Below are 13 T cell receptor beta chains sequenced from a single sample in a study of blood T cell repertoires in COVID-19. TCRdb's copy holds only in-frame clones and misses some; the assay was immunoSEQ multiplex PCR. The repertoire holds around 340,000 clones, with roughly 90% as singletons. The sequenced material came from PBMCs or T cells enriched from blood (not recorded which). These receptors originate from a woman between 25 and 40 years old who had been exposed to COVID-19.

The V gene is TRBV7-6, the J gene TRBJ2-1; 11 bases are a match to TRBD2. The CDR3 has 17 amino acids. Germline trimming cut 5 bases from V and 6 bases from J; bases unmatched to any gene: 12. Germline CDR1 is SGHVS and CDR2 is FNYEAQ. CDR3 protein: CASSTTSGKGTGNEQFF. CDR3 nucleotide sequence: TGTGCCAGCAGCACGACTAGCGGGAAGGGGACGGGCAATGAGCAGTTCTTC.

The chain couples TRBV28 to TRBJ1-1; TRBD1 is a possible D gene (6 bases). The CDR3 spans 15 residues. Germline loops: CDR1 MDHEN, CDR2 SYDVKM. V lost 7 bases to trimming and J lost 1 base, with 16 bases between them. The CDR3 sequence: CASTLRPTGNTEAFF. CDR3 DNA sequence: TGTGCCAGCACCCTAAGGCCGACAGGGAACACTGAAGCTTTCTTT.

The chain couples TRBV5-6 to TRBJ2-1; 11 positions agree with TRBD2. The CDR3 is 16 amino acids. Germline values: CDR1 SGHDT, CDR2 YYEEEE. J was trimmed by 6 bases and V by 3 bases; bases with no gene match: 8. As DNA, the CDR3 is TGTGCCAGCAGCTCCTACAAAGGGACTAGCGGCAATGAGCAGTTCTTC. The encoded protein is CASSSYKGTSGNEQFF. The entire variable domain, with the rest obtained from reference TRBV5-6 and TRBJ2-1, is as follows: DAGVTQSPTHLIKTRGQQVTLRCSPKSGHDTVSWYQQALGQGPQFIFQYYEEEERQRGNFPDRFSGHQFPNYSSELNVNALLLGDSALYLCASSSYKGTSGNEQFFGPGTRLTVL.

Here the CDR3 reads CASSSASYEQFF. The CDR3 coding sequence is TGTGCCAGCAGCTCGGCTAGCTATGAGCAGTTCTTC. V and J are TRBV7-2 and TRBJ2-1, with D possibly being TRBD2 (5 bases). The CDR3 is made up of 12 amino acids. CDR1 and CDR2 from the germline V gene are SGHTA and FQGNSA. Trimming pared 4 bases from V and 8 bases from J, leaving 9 bases between.

This chain uses TRBV6-5 with TRBJ2-7, with D possibly being TRBD2 (5 bases). CDR3 length: 16 amino acids. Trimming stripped 2 bases from V and 0 bases from J, with 14 bases between. Germline CDR1 and CDR2: MNHEY and SVGAGI. CDR3 coding DNA: TGTGCCAGCAGTTACCCCCCCGGGGAGAGCTCCTACGAGCAGTACTTC. Translation: CASSYPPGESSYEQYF.

The chain joins TRBV3-1 (or the pseudogene TRBV3-2) to TRBJ1-2, with D possibly TRBD1 on 5 matching bases. Trimming removed 4 bases at V and 4 bases at J, with 19 bases between. CDR1 and CDR2 (germline): LGHDT, YNNKEL (reference sequence). CDR3 length: 16 amino acids. CDR3 sequence: CASSPAVFWDFYGYTF. Written as DNA, the CDR3 is TGTGCCAGCAGCCCGGCTGTCTTTTGGGACTTCTATGGCTACACCTTC.

This clone has a single count. Other nucleotide sequences from this sample produce the same CDR3. This chain uses TRBV19 with TRBJ2-5; 8 bases fit TRBD1. The CDR3 has 13 residues. With 8 bases clipped from V and 4 bases from J, the junction kept 6 bases outside the gene matches. Germline CDR1 is LNHDA and CDR2 is SQIVND (reference sequence). For the CDR3, the DNA is TGTGCCAGTCGAGACAGGGGATCAGAGACCCAGTACTTC. Protein product: CASRDRGSETQYF.

The chain uses TRBV27 and TRBJ2-7; 10 nucleotides align to TRBD2. The V and J ends lost 1 base and 6 bases, in that order; junction bases with no gene match: 9. Looked up from germline, CDR1 is MNHEY and CDR2 is SMNVEV (reference sequence). This CDR3 region has 16 residues. CDR3 nucleotides: TGTGCCAGCAGTTTATATGGTTTAGCGGGAGGCGCCGAGCAGTACTTC. Its protein product is CASSLYGLAGGAEQYF.

The V call is TRBV10-3, the J call TRBJ1-5; D possibly corresponds to TRBD1 (5 bases). Germline assignment: CDR1 ENHRY and CDR2 SYGVKD. The CDR3 loop spans 14 amino acids. Trimming cost V 6 bases and J 5 bases, with 14 bases left between them. The CDR3 DNA reads TGTGCCATCAGCAAGACCGGGGGGTATCAGCCCCAGCATTTT. The encoded protein is CAISKTGGYQPQHF.

V is TRBV10-3 and J is TRBJ2-1, with D tentatively TRBD2 (6 bases). The CDR3 consists of 16 residues. Deletions cut 2 bases from V and 8 bases from J, with 19 bases between. Germline loops: CDR1 ENHRY, CDR2 SYGVKD. CDR3 residues: CAISEAAGHSSDEQFF. CDR3 in DNA: TGTGCCATCAGTGAGGCAGCGGGCCACTCTTCGGATGAGCAGTTCTTC.

V gene TRBV3-1 (or the pseudogene TRBV3-2) combines with J gene TRBJ1-6; 11 bases are a match to TRBD1. The CDR3 loop spans 15 amino acids. The germline V gene encodes CDR1 LGHDT and CDR2 YNNKEL (reference sequence). Germline trimming cut 1 base from V and 14 bases from J; bases unmatched to any gene: 7. CDR3 sequence (DNA): TGTGCCAGCAGCCAAGCGGGACAGGGGGATGTGGCCCTCCACTTT. Translated, it gives CASSQAGQGDVALHF.

Here the CDR3 reads CASSTLAEPYNEQFF. The CDR3 bases are TGTGCCAGCAGTACGCTAGCGGAACCATACAATGAGCAGTTCTTC. The chain joins TRBV28 to TRBJ2-1, with TRBD2 identical over 7 bases. The CDR3 contains 15 residues. CDR1 and CDR2 (germline): MDHEN, SYDVKM. Unmatched junction bases numbered 8, after V lost 5 bases and J lost 4 bases.

V is TRBV5-4 and J is TRBJ2-1; 8 positions match TRBD2. The CDR3 has 14 residues. The germline gives CDR1 SGHNT, CDR2 YYREEE (reference sequence). The junction had 2 bases not matched to a gene; V was cut back by 0 bases and J by 6 bases. As DNA, the CDR3 is TGTGCCAGCAGCTTGGAACTAGCGGCCAATGAGCAGTTCTTC. Its protein is CASSLELAANEQFF.